This T cell receptor (beta chain) was obtained from a study of T-cell memory formation after mild COVID-19. At the level of the study: TCR clusters showed largely donor specificity.

Overall study findings and caveats: Contracting CD4+ clones were located mainly in CM and EM, and CD8+ clones in EMRA.

The CDR3 runs to 15 residues. Per the germline V gene, CDR1 is SGHRS and CDR2 is YFSETQ. V was shortened by 0 bases and J by 5 bases, with 11 bases between the two germline ends. TCRdb passed the 5' RACE reads through MiXCR, listing each CDR3 protein once. Here the sample spans around 300,000 distinct CDR3 sequences, around 15% being singletons. In its sample, this clonotype was seen many times. Its antigen is undetermined. What was sequenced was PBMCs or a T cell subset sorted from them (not recorded which). The receptor was derived from a man aged 18-30 years who had mild COVID-19 (a few samples of this study predate the infection). Cell type and time point are not known. This sequence joins TRBV5-1 and TRBJ2-2, with D possibly being TRBD2 (6 bases). The CDR3 sequence: CASSLAPRGTGELFF. CDR3 nucleotides: TGCGCCAGCAGCTTGGCCCCGCGGGGTACCGGGGAGCTGTTTTTT.